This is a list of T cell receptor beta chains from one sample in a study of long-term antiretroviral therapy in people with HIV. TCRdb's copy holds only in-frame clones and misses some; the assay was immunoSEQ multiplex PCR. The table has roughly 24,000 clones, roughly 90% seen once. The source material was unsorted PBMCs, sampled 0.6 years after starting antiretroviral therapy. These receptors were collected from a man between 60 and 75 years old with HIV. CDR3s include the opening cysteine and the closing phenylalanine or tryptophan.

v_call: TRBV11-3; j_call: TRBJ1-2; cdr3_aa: CASSLGAPGAGRYGYTF
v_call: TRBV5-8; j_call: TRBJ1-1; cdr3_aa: CASSLVRGARAEAFF
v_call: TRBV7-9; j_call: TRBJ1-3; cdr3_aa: CASSLIGDIESRNTIYF
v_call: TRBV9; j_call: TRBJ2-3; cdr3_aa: CASSVLGDRGLDTQYF
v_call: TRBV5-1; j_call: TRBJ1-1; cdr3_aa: CASSLARLNTEAFF
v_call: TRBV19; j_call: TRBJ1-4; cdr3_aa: CACGVGATNEKLFF
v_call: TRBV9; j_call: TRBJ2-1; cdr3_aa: CASSVGGTTNTYNEQFF
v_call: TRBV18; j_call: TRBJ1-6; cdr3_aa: CASVDGYNSPLHF
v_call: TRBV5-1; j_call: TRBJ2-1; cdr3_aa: CASSWTGGDEQFF
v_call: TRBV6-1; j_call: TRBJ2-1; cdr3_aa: CASSARGGSSSYNEQFF
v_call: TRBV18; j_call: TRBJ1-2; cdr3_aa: CASSPSRQAGYGYTF
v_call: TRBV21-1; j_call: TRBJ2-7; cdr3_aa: CASGTRRGSYEQYF
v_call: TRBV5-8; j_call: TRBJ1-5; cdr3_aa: CASSFENGGSQPQHF
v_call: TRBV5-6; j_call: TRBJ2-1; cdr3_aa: CASSLALAGAGNEQFF
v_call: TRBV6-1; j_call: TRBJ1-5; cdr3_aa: CASSEGHPMRPQHF
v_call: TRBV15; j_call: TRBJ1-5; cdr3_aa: CATSSAGQPQHF
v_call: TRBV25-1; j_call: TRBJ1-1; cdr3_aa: CASSPGQGARTGTEAFF
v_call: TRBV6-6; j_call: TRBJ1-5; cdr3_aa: CASSPTPGNNQPQHF
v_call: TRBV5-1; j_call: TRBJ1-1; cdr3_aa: CASSLDGGLDLLGTEAFF
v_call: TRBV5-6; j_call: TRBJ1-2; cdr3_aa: CASSLDRSYGYTF
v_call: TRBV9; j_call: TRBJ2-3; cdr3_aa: CASSATLSGGAAPTSTDTQYF
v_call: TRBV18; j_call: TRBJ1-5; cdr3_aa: CASSPSTGSDQPQHF
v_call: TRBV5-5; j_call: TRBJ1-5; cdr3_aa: CASSFDPATDQPQHF
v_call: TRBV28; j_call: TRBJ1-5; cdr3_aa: CASSLGGSGPHYSNQPQHF
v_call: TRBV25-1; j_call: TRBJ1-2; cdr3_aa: CASSRGRVYGYTF
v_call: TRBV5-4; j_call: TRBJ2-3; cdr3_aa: CASSLGGQGRTDTQYF
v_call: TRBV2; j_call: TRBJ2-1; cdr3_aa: CASSEAQTLYNEQFF
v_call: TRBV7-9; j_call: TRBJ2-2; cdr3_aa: CASSFGSSNTGELFF
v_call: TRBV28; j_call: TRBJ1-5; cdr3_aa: CASSLFGSDHQPQHF
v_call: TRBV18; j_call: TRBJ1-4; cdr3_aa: CASSPAQGALSEKLFF
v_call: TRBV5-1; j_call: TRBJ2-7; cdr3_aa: CASRNLGTGAHEQYF
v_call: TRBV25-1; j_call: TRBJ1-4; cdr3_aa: CASSSAGHNNEKLFF
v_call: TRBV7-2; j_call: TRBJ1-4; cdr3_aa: CASSHGGLLDNEKLFF
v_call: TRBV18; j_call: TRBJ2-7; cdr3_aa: CASSLPTGLLYF
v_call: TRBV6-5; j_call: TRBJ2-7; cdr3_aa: CASSIIGASYEQYF
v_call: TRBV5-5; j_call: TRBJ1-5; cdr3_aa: CASSLEGTGMLQPQHF
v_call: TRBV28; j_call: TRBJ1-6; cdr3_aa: CASSSDRSSPLHF
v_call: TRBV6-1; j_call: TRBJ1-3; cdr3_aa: CASSEAYGGRGNTIYF
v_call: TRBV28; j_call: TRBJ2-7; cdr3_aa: CASSLELGTVGEQYF
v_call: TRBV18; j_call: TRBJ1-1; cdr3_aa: CASSPLDPGQGGYYTEAFF
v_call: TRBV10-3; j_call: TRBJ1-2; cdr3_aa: CAISGDYGHTF
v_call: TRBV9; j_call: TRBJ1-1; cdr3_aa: CASSALDMNTEAFF
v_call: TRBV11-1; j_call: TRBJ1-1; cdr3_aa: CASSLSSNWNTEAFF
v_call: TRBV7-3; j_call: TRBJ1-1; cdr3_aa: CASSFRSNTEAFF
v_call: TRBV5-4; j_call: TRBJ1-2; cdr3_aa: CASSLVTGMSYGYTF
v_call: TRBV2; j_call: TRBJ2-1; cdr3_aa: CASTSTLSLRVEQFF
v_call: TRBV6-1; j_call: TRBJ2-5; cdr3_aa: CASSGQLAEGQTQYF